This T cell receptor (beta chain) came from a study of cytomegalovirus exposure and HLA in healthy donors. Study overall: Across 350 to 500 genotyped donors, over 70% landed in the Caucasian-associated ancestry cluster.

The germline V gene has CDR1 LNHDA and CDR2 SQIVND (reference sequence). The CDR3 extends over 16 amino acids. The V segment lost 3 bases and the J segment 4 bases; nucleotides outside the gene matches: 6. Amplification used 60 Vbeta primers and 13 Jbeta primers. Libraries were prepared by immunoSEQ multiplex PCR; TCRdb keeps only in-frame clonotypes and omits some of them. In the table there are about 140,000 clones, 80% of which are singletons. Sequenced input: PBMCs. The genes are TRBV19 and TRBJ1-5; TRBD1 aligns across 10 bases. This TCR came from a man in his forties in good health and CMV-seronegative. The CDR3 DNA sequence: TGTGCCAGTAGTATTAGGGGACAGGGGCAAAATCAGCCCCAGCATTTT. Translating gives CASSIRGQGQNQPQHF.